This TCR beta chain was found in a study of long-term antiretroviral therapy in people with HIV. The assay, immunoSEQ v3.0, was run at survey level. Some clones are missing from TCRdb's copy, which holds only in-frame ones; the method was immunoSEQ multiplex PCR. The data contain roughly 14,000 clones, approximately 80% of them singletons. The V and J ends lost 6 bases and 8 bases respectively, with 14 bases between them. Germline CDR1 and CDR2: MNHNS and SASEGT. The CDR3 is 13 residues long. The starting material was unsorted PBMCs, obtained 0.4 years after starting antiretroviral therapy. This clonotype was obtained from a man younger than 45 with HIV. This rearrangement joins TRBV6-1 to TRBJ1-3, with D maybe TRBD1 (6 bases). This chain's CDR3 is CASRGGNTDTIYF. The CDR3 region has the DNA TGTGCCAGCAGAGGGGGTAACACGGACACCATATATTTT.